Sequencing of this T cell receptor (beta chain) was carried out in a study of shared clonotypes between healthy human individuals. Positively selected for CCR7, the CD45RO-negative cells used as naive CD8 cells excluded terminally differentiated effector memory CD45RA+ cells. Germline assignment: CDR1 MNHEY and CDR2 SMNVEV (reference sequence). There are 15 residues in the CDR3. J gave up 3 bases and V 5 bases, and 4 bases lay outside the gene matches. Several immunoSEQ plates received, in even portions, the genomic DNA of each subset. Measured with immunoSEQ multiplex PCR; TCRdb has only the in-frame clones, and not every one. The sample consists of about 580,000 clones, roughly 98% of them appearing once. General study findings and limits: Naive subsets generally had larger estimated richness than memory subsets. Represented diversity (both genetic and exposure-history) was limited by the small number of donors.

To note about this clone: Its antigen is not identified.

This receptor was identified in a man in his thirties or forties in good health. Sequencing was carried out using naive CD8+ T cells sorted from blood. The chain is built from TRBV27 and TRBJ2-4; 10 bases are shared with TRBD2. CDR3 DNA: TGTGCCAGCAGTAGGACTAGCGGTTACAAAAACATTCAGTACTTC. This encodes CASSRTSGYKNIQYF.